The clone carrying this TCR beta chain occurred a few times. No antigen is known for it. TCRdb passed the 5' RACE reads through MiXCR, listing each CDR3 protein once. The table has roughly 500,000 distinct CDR3 sequences, less than 25% seen once. This sample stems from a study of identical twins. The CDR3 extends over 15 amino acids. The V end lost 5 bases, the J end lost 4 bases, and 14 bases lay between the germline ends. Study-wide results and limits: Abundant cord blood beta clonotypes carried fewer insertions; memory repertoires showed none.

These data also featured in a second study, about T cells expressing NK-cell markers. According to that study: Most of the eight sequenced donors were classified as HCMV-seropositive, and one was classified as seronegative.

The TCR sequence derives from a woman between 18 and 29 years old in good health. The chain joins TRBV12-3 or TRBV12-4 to TRBJ1-4; D is unresolved. Sequenced input: CD4+ T cells sorted from blood. The CDR3 loop reads CASSPTQALNEKLFF. The CDR3 DNA reads TGTGCCAGCAGTCCCACCCAGGCCCTTAATGAAAAACTGTTTTTT.